This T cell receptor (beta chain) was sequenced for a study of cytotoxic CD8 clonotypes in ibrutinib-treated CLL. Findings of the study overall: Public clonotypes were seen rarely and were contracted or stable on treatment.

To note about this clone: Antigen specificity is unknown.

The targeted sequencing depth was 1 in 200,000 to 1 in 1 million T cells. Libraries were prepared by immunoSEQ multiplex PCR; TCRdb keeps only in-frame clonotypes and omits some of them. The sample lists 150,000 or so clones, around three quarters occurring once. With 6 bases clipped from V and 2 bases from J, the junction kept 5 bases outside the gene matches. Germline V gives CDR1 MNHEY, CDR2 SMNVEV (reference sequence). The CDR3 length is 14 residues. The sequence derives from a human donor with chronic lymphocytic leukemia. This material consisted of PBMCs, taken after 12 months of ibrutinib treatment. J is TRBJ2-3 and V is TRBV27, with 7 bases that match TRBD1. CDR3 sequence reads: CASRRQGTTDTQYF. The CDR3 nucleotides are TGTGCCAGCAGGAGACAGGGAACCACAGATACGCAGTATTTT.